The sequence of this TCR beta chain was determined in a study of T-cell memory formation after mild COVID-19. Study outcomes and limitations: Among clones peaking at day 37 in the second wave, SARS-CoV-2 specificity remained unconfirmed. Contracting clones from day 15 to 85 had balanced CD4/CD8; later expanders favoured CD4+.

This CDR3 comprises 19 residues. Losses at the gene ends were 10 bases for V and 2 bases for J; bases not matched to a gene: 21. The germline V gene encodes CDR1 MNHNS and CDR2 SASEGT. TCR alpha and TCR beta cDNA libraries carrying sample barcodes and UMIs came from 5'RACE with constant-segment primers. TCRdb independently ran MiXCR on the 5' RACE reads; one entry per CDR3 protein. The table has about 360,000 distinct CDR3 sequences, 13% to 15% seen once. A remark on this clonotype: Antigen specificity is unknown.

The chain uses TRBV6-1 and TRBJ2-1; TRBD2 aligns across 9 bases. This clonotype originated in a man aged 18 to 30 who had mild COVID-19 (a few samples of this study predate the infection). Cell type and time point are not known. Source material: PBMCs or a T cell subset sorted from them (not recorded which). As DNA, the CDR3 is TGTGCCAACGGAAGACTTGCGGGGGGGCGGCGGATCCCCTACAATGAGCAGTTCTTC. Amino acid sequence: CANGRLAGGRRIPYNEQFF.